The 2 T cell receptor beta chains listed next were all sequenced from one sample in a study of blood T cell repertoires in COVID-19. Repertoires were generated with immunoSEQ multiplex PCR, while TCRdb's copy carries only in-frame clones and drops some. The sample consists of some 200,000 clones, 81% of them appearing once. The sample was PBMCs or T cells enriched from blood (not recorded which). The receptors here all came from a woman aged 45 to 65 with acute COVID-19.

J is TRBJ2-5 and V is TRBV29-1, with TRBD2 matching 9 bases. CDR1 and CDR2 (germline): SQVTM, ANQGSEA. The CDR3 contains 16 residues. V was clipped by 3 bases and J by 5 bases; unmatched bases: 13. The DNA of the CDR3 is TGCAGCGTTGATGGGTATGGTAGCGGGAGTTTGGAGACCCAGTACTTC. This encodes CSVDGYGSGSLETQYF.

The rearrangement joins TRBV7-2 to TRBJ2-1; the match to TRBD2 covers 13 bases. Per the germline V gene, CDR1 is SGHTA and CDR2 is FQGNSA. The CDR3 is made up of 16 amino acids. V trimming: 1 base; J trimming: 9 bases; junction bases outside the gene matches: 6. The CDR3 DNA follows: TGTGCCAGCAGCTTAGGCCGACTAGCGGGGGGAGGTGAGCAGTTCTTC. Amino acid sequence: CASSLGRLAGGGEQFF.